The subject of this entry is one T cell receptor beta chain. Its antigen is still unknown. Base qualities are not at hand, and no much larger clone is one base apart. Libraries were made using the immunoSEQ multiplex PCR assay. For the multiplex PCR, a mixture combining 60 forward primers for TCR Vbeta segments and 13 reverse primers for TCR Jbeta segments was used. Amplification of the CDR3 region of rearranged TCR beta genes was performed with a multiplex PCR assay on genomic DNA. Amplified TCR beta libraries were sequenced as 87-base-pair reads on the Illumina HiSeq System. Turning to the authors' computational methods: A later analysis tallied approximately 87 million unique TCR beta chains across the 650 to 750 repertoires, and about 10 million of those chains were shared by two or more donors. Raw reads were error-corrected and collapsed into unique sequences with a nearest-neighbor algorithm that merged closely related sequences to remove PCR and sequencing errors. CDR3 sequences were aligned to IMGT reference sequences to assign V, D and J gene segments. For a sequence to be retained, at least a six-nucleotide match to both a V gene segment and a J gene segment was required. A rearrangement counted as productive if the CDR3 had no stop codons and remained in frame with V and J, and every other rearrangement counted as non-productive. CDR3 was defined by IMGT convention, running from the second conserved V-encoded cysteine to the conserved J-encoded phenylalanine. The earlier analysis of 500 to 600 of the donors excluded sequences that lacked an unambiguous match to a single V gene segment. An earlier analysis of 450 to 650 of the donors called V segments functional above 56.7% productive rearrangements and segregating when the between-donor standard deviation exceeded 5%. A statistical classification framework was developed to diagnose cytomegalovirus status using the catalog of TCR beta chain sequences. In a later analysis, TCR nucleotide sequences were compared against IMGT/GENE-DB human TR gene sequences so that V and J genes could be assigned. A later analysis assigned CDR3 sequences and most-parsimonious VDJ recombination scenarios with the TCRdist pipeline. In a later analysis, each TCR beta chain was defined by its CDR3 amino acid sequence together with its V-gene family, and reads without a unique V-gene family were excluded. In a later analysis, around 600 highly shared, low-generation-probability nucleotide sequences were removed to address suspected cross-contamination and a sequencing artifact. In a later analysis, a clonal expansion index for each public chain was calculated from normalized within-repertoire ranks of inferred template counts. In a later analysis, generation probabilities were computed with a VDJ recombination model fitted to out-of-frame rearrangements, and the resulting probabilities were checked against IGoR. A later analysis scored TCR-TCR, TCR-HLA and TCR-CMV co-occurrence with hypergeometric tests, applying a repertoire-size bias correction to TCR pairs. In a later analysis, false discovery rates were estimated by permuting HLA or CMV assignments 20 times. In a later analysis, co-occurring TCRs were grouped using DBSCAN, and TCRdist sequence similarity was added for clustering within HLA-allele-positive subsets. For co-occurrence clustering, repertoires with fewer than 30,000 or more than 120,000 public chains were excluded, along with a handful of repertoires with anomalous nucleotide sharing. Here the immuneACCESS table is served through TCRdb, limited to in-frame sequences with V and J called. Missing clones are a known gap in these copies; in checked studies unresolved V genes cover under half, and the rest lacks a known reason. V, J and clone size reflect that table, while D and trimming were determined from the DNA. The sample table records under 200,000 clones; around 62% of these occur just once. The biggest ten clones account for about 3.2% of the sample.

The cohort was made up of roughly 670 healthy bone marrow donors. All cohort members were sampled while nominally healthy, although unrecorded immune exposures were likely present. The donor was CMV seronegative and belonged to the group of around 350 seronegative cohort members. A peripheral blood sample was provided by each donor, and peripheral blood mononuclear cells were used for TCR beta sequencing. Genomic DNA extraction from the blood cell samples was performed with the Qiagen DNeasy Blood Extraction Kit. The germline V gene (reference sequence) supplies CDR1 PRHDT and CDR2 FYEKMQ. Measured from the cysteine to the phenylalanine, the CDR3 is 15 residues long. This entry keeps only the CDR3 DNA: 45 bases, framed from base 1. V and J lose 7 bases and 1 base, and a span of 11 bases separates them. The sample belongs to a study of cytomegalovirus exposure and HLA in healthy donors (TCRdb year 2017). Regarding the research as a whole: An earlier analysis of around 600 of the donors reported about 250 Gb of sequence data and 100 million to 130 million unique TCR beta sequences from some 180 million T cells. The later analysis used no new phenotypic data to find candidate immune exposures, relying instead on TCR beta sequences and their occurrence across donors. A handful of DR-DQ haplotypes were handled as single units for association and clustering because linkage in the cohort was strong. An earlier analysis of about 600 of the donors used high-throughput TCR beta sequencing to judge whether each TCR beta V gene segment behaved as functional or pseudogenic. To predict cytomegalovirus infection status, the study combined high-throughput TCR immunosequencing, statistical association of individual TCRs with disease status, and machine learning. In addition to the first cohort of 500 to 850 subjects, a separate validation cohort of about 120 different subjects was used. Using immunosequencing, the study profiled T cell repertoires from 640 or so subjects and related those repertoires to cytomegalovirus serostatus. In a later genetic analysis, genome-wide SNP genotypes for about three fifths of the 666 donors were used, and that subset was treated as a discovery cohort. Typing coverage differed by locus: A, B, C, DRB1 and DQB1 were typed in roughly 620-630 donors, DQA1 in 522, DPA1 in 600 to 610, and DPB1 in around 490. On average, 235,054 unique TCR beta nucleotide sequences were sequenced per donor among 398 genotyped donors of the cohort, with roughly 19% of those sequences being non-productive. A later analysis re-examined previously published TCR beta repertoires from several hundred donors and added high-resolution HLA genotyping to investigate patterns of TCR occurrence. An early release that covered approximately 600 HLA-typed donors contained about 300 gigabases of sequencing data and some 87 million unique TCR sequences. Every discovery cohort repertoire had been produced on one sequencing platform. Alongside the repertoire data, information on donor age, sex, ethnicity and CMV serostatus was compiled. The study aimed to test whether signatures of past pathogen exposure could be identified by cataloging public T cell receptors. Class I and class II HLA loci were covered by the typing at four-digit resolution. Of the approximately 400 genotyped donors, approximately 82% fell in the genetic ancestry cluster associated with self-reported Caucasian donors. Results the study describes overall, beyond this receptor: A total of fewer than 200 TCR beta chains were listed by the study as associated with cytomegalovirus. A few of the identified cytomegalovirus-associated TCR beta chains were confirmed in vitro to be specific for cytomegalovirus antigens. Correlated functional status among segregating V segments might be attributable to linkage disequilibrium, but an unknown experimental factor could not be ruled out. Because the 87-base-pair reads could not distinguish some IMGT-functional V segments, including TRBV6-2 and TRBV6-3, those segments were excluded. CMV serostatus was the only immune exposure information available for the cohort. V-gene and J-gene trimming of TCR beta chains was associated with a missense DCLRE1C variant in a later genetic analysis, and the association was replicated in an independent cohort. A further reported finding was that TCR beta sequences accurately predicted the HLA-A and HLA-B alleles for most subjects in the first cohort. When HLA alleles, especially DR and DQ, strongly co-occurred, attributing TCR associations to individual alleles was difficult. Most CMV-associated TCR beta chains appeared to be HLA-restricted in a later analysis, and the HLA associations seemed to be driven largely by CMV exposure. In a later analysis, several top co-occurrence clusters were reported to appear linked to parvovirus B19, influenza, CMV and Epstein-Barr virus. The classifier was reported to diagnose cytomegalovirus status with high specificity and sensitivity in both the original and validation cohorts. Compared with the approximately 710-donor mean, donors in an Asian-associated ancestry cluster had fewer N-insertions in productive TCRs, according to a later genetic analysis. The authors suggested that the approach could potentially be generalized to other disease states and immunological phenotypes. A cluster of highly shared sequence variants was judged likely to represent a technical artifact of the sequencing pipeline. The cohort was sequenced for TCR beta chains only, and without alpha or paired-chain data the features that could be detected were limited. At a false discovery rate of 0.05, a later analysis linked about 16,000 TCR beta sequences to specific HLA alleles. HLA typing was unavailable for some donors at each locus, so association tests used only the typed subset. Compared with equally common non-associated chains, HLA-associated TCR beta chains in a later analysis were more clonally expanded and had lower generation probabilities. In a later analysis, TCR association rates were found to vary across HLA loci, with the most associated TCRs seen for DRB1 alleles and the fewest for HLA-C alleles. Presence/absence analyses assumed roughly uniform sequencing depth across donors, an assumption that may not hold. In an earlier analysis of around 500 of the donors, most TCR beta V segments appeared in productive rearrangements about 87% or about 30% of the time, broadly matching IMGT annotations. Most TCR sequences were observed very rarely across donors, whereas some public TCRs were present in many individuals. The earlier analysis of some 560 of the donors excluded roughly 17 rarely observed V segments, including chromosome 9 orphons, because counts were too low.

The sequence derives from a man aged 35 to 55 in good health and CMV-seronegative. The sequencing sample was made of PBMCs. The rearranged segments are TRBV13 and TRBJ1-6; TRBD1 is perhaps the D gene, given 5 matching bases. CDR3 loop: CASTQDGSYNSPLHF. The base sequence is TGTGCCAGCACACAGGACGGGTCCTATAATTCACCCCTCCACTTT. The CDR3 plus the reference TRBV13 and TRBJ1-6 genes for the other parts give the full variable domain: AAGVIQSPRHLIKEKRETATLKCYPIPRHDTVYWYQQGPGQDPQFLISFYEKMQSDKGSIPDRFSAQQFSDYHSELNMSSLELGDSALYFCASTQDGSYNSPLHFGNGTRLTVT.